A single sample is the source of the 8 T cell receptor beta chains below, sequenced in a study of blood T cell repertoires in COVID-19. Produced via immunoSEQ multiplex PCR; TCRdb's table is partial and in-frame only. This repertoire shows 150,000 to 200,000 clones, approximately 80% found once; its top ten account for more than 4.5%. Sequenced material: PBMCs or T cells enriched from blood (not recorded which). All receptors come from a man between 65 and 79 years old who had been exposed to COVID-19.

The chain recombines TRBV9 with TRBJ2-7; 9 bases are shared with TRBD1. CDR1 SGDLS and CDR2 YYNGEE come from the germline V gene. This CDR3 comprises 15 residues. Losses at the gene ends were 1 base for V and 0 bases for J; bases not matched to a gene: 2. CDR3 DNA: TGTGCCAGCAGCGTATCGGACAGGGGCTCCTACGAGCAGTACTTC. Translated: CASSVSDRGSYEQYF.

This chain links TRBV28 with TRBJ1-5, with 11 bases fitting TRBD1. J lost 6 bases, V lost 6 bases, and 7 bases had no gene match. Germline V gene sequence: CDR1 MDHEN, CDR2 SYDVKM. The CDR3 is 15 residues long. CDR3 residues: CASSARTGGGQPQHF. CDR3 DNA sequence: TGTGCCAGCAGCGCTCGGACAGGGGGCGGTCAGCCCCAGCATTTT.

The rearrangement links TRBV7-9 to TRBJ1-6, with a possible D match to TRBD1 (5 bases). The CDR3 is 14 residues long. Trimming left V 5 bases short and J 7 bases short, with 12 bases between. In germline, CDR1 is SEHNR, CDR2 FQNEAQ (reference sequence). CDR3 region: CASSLGGGNSPLHF. The CDR3 DNA reads TGTGCCAGCAGCCTTGGGGGGGGGAATTCACCCCTCCACTTT.

V and J are TRBV3-1 (or the pseudogene TRBV3-2) and TRBJ1-3; 7 nucleotides align to TRBD1. This CDR3 has 17 residues. From germline, CDR1 is LGHDT and CDR2 YNNKEL (reference sequence). The V segment lost 3 bases and the J segment 3 bases; nucleotides outside the gene matches: 11. Here the CDR3 reads CASSQLIQGLSGNTIYF. The CDR3 nucleotides read TGTGCCAGCAGCCAGTTGATACAGGGGTTGAGTGGAAACACCATATATTTT.

The rearrangement links TRBV6-4 to TRBJ2-1, with 10 bases that match TRBD1. V gave up 6 bases and J gave up 9 bases; unmatched junction bases: 5. The CDR3 runs 13 residues. CDR1 is MRHNA, CDR2 SNTAGT, per germline. The CDR3 sequence is CASSPGQGSEQFF. The CDR3, as DNA: TGTGCCAGCAGCCCGGGACAGGGGTCTGAGCAGTTCTTC.

The CDR3 nucleotides are TGTGCCAGCAGTTTCCGTAGCGCGGGAGATACGCAGTATTTT. It encodes CASSFRSAGDTQYF. The V and J genes are TRBV27 and TRBJ2-3; D possibly corresponds to TRBD2 (5 bases). In germline, CDR1 is MNHEY, CDR2 SMNVEV (reference sequence). This CDR3 comprises 14 residues. Trimming left V 3 bases short and J 5 bases short, with 12 bases between.

This clone came up many times. The chain is built from TRBV5-8 and TRBJ2-2, with 8 bases identical to TRBD1. Per germline, CDR1 SGHTS and CDR2 YDEGEE. V was pared by 4 bases and J by 2 bases, with 13 bases of the junction left unmatched. The CDR3 is 18 amino acids. CDR3 DNA sequence: TGTGCCAGCAGCCCATTAAGATCAGGGGGCGCAAACACCGGGGAGCTGTTTTTT. Translated: CASSPLRSGGANTGELFF.

The chain's CDR3 is CASSTWDRPELFF. DNA for the CDR3: TGTGCCAGCAGCACCTGGGACAGACCGGAGCTGTTTTTT. The J gene is TRBJ2-2, the V gene TRBV3-1 (or the pseudogene TRBV3-2); 7 nucleotides line up with TRBD1. Germline V CDR1 and CDR2: LGHDT, YNNKEL (reference sequence). The CDR3 runs 13 residues. V shed 5 bases and J 10 bases; nucleotides not matched to a gene: 7.